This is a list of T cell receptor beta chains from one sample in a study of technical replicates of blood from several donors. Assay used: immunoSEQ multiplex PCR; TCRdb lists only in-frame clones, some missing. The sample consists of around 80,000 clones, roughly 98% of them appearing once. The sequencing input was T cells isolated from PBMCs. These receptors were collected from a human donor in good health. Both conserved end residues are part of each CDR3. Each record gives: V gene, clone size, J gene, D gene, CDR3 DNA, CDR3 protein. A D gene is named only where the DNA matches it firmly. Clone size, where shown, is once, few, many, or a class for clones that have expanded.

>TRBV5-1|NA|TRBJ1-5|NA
TGCGCCAGCAGCTTGGGGGCAGAGCGGAATCAGCCCCAGCATTTT
CASSLGAERNQPQHF
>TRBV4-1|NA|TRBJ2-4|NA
TGCGCCAGCAGGGAAATAGGGGATTTAGCCAAAAACATTCAGTACTTC
CASREIGDLAKNIQYF
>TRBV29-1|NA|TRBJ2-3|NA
TGCAGCGTTAAGGGGTATGCAGATACGCAGTATTTT
CSVKGYADTQYF
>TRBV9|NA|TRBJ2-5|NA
TGTGCCAGCAGCGTAACCCAACGGGAGCAAGAGACCCAGTACTTC
CASSVTQREQETQYF
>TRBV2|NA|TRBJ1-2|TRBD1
TGTGCCAGCAACCGGGACAGGGGGATCTATGGCTACACCTTC
CASNRDRGIYGYTF
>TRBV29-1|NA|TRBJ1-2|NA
TGCAGCGTCCTTGGCGGTAACTATGGCTACACCTTC
CSVLGGNYGYTF
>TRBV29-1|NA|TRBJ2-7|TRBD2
TGCAGCGTTTCCCCTCTAGCGGGAGGGCCCCGGTCCTACGAGCAGTACTTC
CSVSPLAGGPRSYEQYF
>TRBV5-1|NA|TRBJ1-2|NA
TGCGCCAGCAGCTTCGATGGCTACACCTTC
CASSFDGYTF
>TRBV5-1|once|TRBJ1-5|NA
TGCGCCAGCAGCTTGGTGGGGGGGGCTAATCAGCCCCAGCATTTT
CASSLVGGANQPQHF
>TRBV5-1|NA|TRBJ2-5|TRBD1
TGCGCCAGCAGCTGGGCCGGGGACAGAGGCGAGGAGACCCAGTACTTC
CASSWAGDRGEETQYF
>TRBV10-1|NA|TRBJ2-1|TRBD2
TGCGCCAGCAGTGAGTCGGCTAGCGGGGGGGATCACTTCTTC
CASSESASGGDHFF